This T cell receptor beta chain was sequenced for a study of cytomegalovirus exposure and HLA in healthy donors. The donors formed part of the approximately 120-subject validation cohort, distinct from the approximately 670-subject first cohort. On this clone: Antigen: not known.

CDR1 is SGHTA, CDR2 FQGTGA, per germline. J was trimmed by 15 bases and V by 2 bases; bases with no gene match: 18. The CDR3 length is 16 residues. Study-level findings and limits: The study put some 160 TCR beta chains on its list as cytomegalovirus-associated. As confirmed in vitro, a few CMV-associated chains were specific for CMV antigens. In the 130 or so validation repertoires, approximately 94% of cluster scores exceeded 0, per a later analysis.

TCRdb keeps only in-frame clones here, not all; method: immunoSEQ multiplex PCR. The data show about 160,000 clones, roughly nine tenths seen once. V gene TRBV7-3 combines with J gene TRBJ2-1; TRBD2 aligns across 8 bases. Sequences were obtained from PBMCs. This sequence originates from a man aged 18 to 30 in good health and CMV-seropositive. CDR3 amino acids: CASSLDGGPSGSNPFF. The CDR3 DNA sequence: TGTGCCAGCAGCTTAGATGGGGGCCCTAGCGGGTCGAACCCGTTCTTC.